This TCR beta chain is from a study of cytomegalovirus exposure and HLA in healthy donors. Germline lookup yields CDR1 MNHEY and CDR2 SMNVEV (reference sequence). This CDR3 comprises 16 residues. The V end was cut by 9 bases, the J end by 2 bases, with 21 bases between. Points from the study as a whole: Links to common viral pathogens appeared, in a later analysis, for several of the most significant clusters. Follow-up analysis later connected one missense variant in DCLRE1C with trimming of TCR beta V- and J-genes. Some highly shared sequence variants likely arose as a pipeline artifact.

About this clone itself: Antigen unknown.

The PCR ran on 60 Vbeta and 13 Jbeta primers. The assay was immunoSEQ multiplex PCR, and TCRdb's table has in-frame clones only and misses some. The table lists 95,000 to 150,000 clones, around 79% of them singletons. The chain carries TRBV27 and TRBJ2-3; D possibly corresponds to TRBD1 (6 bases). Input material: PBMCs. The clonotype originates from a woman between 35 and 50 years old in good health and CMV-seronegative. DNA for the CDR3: TGTGCCAGACCCCCGGACAGTCGCTTCATCACAGATACGCAGTATTTT. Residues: CARPPDSRFITDTQYF.